This T cell receptor beta chain derives from a study of control samples from healthy donors and cancer patients. The CDR3 length is 16 residues. CDR1 is LNHDA and CDR2 is SQIVND in the germline V gene (reference sequence). Trimming stripped 1 base from V and 8 bases from J, with 18 bases between. The protocol was immunoSEQ multiplex PCR, while the TCRdb copy is restricted to in-frame clones and leaves out a portion. This sample has under 110,000 clones, with around 89% found just once. The specimen was blood. This clonotype was obtained from a man aged 25 to 45 in good health. The chain combines TRBV19 with TRBJ2-1; possibly TRBD2 for D (5 bases). The CDR3 is CASSIGSSAQVDEQFF. In DNA, the CDR3 is TGTGCCAGTAGTATAGGTAGTAGCGCCCAAGTGGATGAGCAGTTCTTC.